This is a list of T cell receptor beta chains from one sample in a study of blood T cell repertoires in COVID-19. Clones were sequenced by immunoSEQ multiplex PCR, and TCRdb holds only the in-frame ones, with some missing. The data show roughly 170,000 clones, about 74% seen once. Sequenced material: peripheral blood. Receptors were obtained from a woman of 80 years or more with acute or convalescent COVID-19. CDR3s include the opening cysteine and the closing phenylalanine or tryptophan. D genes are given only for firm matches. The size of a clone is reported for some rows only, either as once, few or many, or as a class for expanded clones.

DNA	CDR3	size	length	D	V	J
TGCGCCAGCAGCTTGGTCAGGGACAATGAGCAGTTCTTC	CASSLVRDNEQFF	.	13	.	TRBV5-1	TRBJ2-1
TGTGCCAGCAGTCTAGCGGGAGATACCGGGGAGCTGTTTTTT	CASSLAGDTGELFF	.	14	TRBD2	TRBV6-5	TRBJ2-2
TGTGCCAGCAGCCAAGAGGGACAGCGCTCTTATAGCAATCAGCCCCAGCATTTT	CASSQEGQRSYSNQPQHF	.	18	TRBD1	TRBV4-2	TRBJ1-5
TGTGCCAGCAGAGGACAGAGGAACACCGGGGAGCTGTTTTTT	CASRGQRNTGELFF	.	14	.	TRBV2	TRBJ2-2
TGTGCCAGCAGCTTTTACCAAGGGGGGGGAGCTGAAGCTTTCTTT	CASSFYQGGGAEAFF	few	15	.	TRBV11-2	TRBJ1-1
TGTGCCTGCCGGCAGGGCGCCACGAACACCGGGGAGCTGTTTTTT	CACRQGATNTGELFF	.	15	.	TRBV6-5	TRBJ2-2
TGTGCCAGCAGCCACCCTGCGGGAGCCTCCTACGAGCAGTACTTC	CASSHPAGASYEQYF	.	15	TRBD2	TRBV6-5	TRBJ2-7
TGTGCCAGCAGCTCAATAAAAGCAGGTAACTCCTACGAGCAGTACTTC	CASSSIKAGNSYEQYF	.	16	.	TRBV7-9	TRBJ2-7
TGTGCCAGCAGTTCCTCGTTTATTGGCGGGACTGGTGAGCAGTTCTTC	CASSSSFIGGTGEQFF	.	16	.	TRBV6-2/TRBV6-3	TRBJ2-1
TGTGCCAGCAGCTTGGGACAGGGAAATTCACCCCTCCACTTT	CASSLGQGNSPLHF	.	14	TRBD1	TRBV5-5	TRBJ1-6
TGTGCCAGCAGCCAAACCGGGGTGAACACTGAAGCTTTCTTT	CASSQTGVNTEAFF	.	14	.	TRBV3-1/TRBV3-2	TRBJ1-1
TGCGCCAGCAGCCTATACCAGACTAGCGGGAGACTGCAAGAGACCCAGTACTTC	CASSLYQTSGRLQETQYF	.	18	TRBD2	TRBV5-1	TRBJ2-5